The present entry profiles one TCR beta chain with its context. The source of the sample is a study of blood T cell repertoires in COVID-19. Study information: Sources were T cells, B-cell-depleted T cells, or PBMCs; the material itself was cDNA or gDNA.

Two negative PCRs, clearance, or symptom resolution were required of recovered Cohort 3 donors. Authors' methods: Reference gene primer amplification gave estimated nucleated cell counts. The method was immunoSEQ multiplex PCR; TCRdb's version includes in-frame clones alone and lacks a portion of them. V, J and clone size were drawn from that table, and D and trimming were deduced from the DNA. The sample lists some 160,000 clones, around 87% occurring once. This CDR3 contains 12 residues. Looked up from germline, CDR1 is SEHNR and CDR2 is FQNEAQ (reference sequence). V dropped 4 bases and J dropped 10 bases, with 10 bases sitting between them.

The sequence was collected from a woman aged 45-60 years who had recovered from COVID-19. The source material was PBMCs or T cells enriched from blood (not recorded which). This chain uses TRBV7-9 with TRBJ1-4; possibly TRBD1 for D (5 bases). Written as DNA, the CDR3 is TGTGCCAGCAGCTCTACCGACAGAAAACTGTTTTTT. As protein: CASSSTDRKLFF.